The 26 T cell receptor beta chains given below trace back to one sample, sequenced in a study of T cells expressing NK-cell markers. TCRdb reprocessed the 5' RACE reads, keeping one entry per CDR3 protein, no DNA. In all, the sample yields roughly 300,000 distinct CDR3 sequences. Sequenced material: blood T cells: a sorted CD56 or NKG2C T cell subset, CD4+ or CD8+ T cells, or bulk PBMC T cells (not recorded which). The receptors derive from a woman between 18 and 70 years old in good health.

V gene TRBV6-5 combines with J gene TRBJ2-7. Germline lookup yields CDR1 MNHEY and CDR2 SVGAGI. This CDR3 region has 17 residues. The CDR3 sequence: CASSYGDRGSHDYEQYF.

The V gene is TRBV27, the J gene TRBJ2-5; TCRdb's D call of TRBD1 is untestable without DNA. This CDR3 comprises 13 residues. Germline loops: CDR1 MNHEY, CDR2 SMNVEV (reference sequence). CDR3 sequence reads: CASSLLPGETQYF.

The chain carries TRBV11-2 and TRBJ1-1; TCRdb's D call of TRBD1 is untestable without DNA. The CDR3 consists of 15 residues. Germline V lookup: CDR1 SGHAT, CDR2 FQNNGV. CDR3 residues: CASSPPGALNTEAFF.

The chain's CDR3 is CASKGGVLYGRDTQYF. The chain employs TRBV5-4 and TRBJ2-3; the TCRdb D gene call, TRBD1, has no DNA to confirm it. Germline V gene sequence: CDR1 SGHNT, CDR2 YYREEE (reference sequence). The CDR3 sequence is 16 residues long.

This rearrangement joins TRBV7-2 to TRBJ2-7. In germline, CDR1 is SGHTA, CDR2 FQGNSA. The CDR3 is made up of 12 amino acids. This CDR3 reads CASSSSRWEQYF. Variable domain in full (rest from reference TRBV7-2 and TRBJ2-7): GAGVSQSPSNKVTEKGKDVELRCDPISGHTALYWYRQSLGQGLEFLIYFQGNSAPDKSGLPSDRFSAERTGGSVSTLTIQRTQQEDSAVYLCASSSSRWEQYFGPGTRLTVT.

The chain combines TRBV7-7 with TRBJ1-1. Germline CDR1 is SSHAT and CDR2 is FNYEAQ (reference sequence). This CDR3 contains 13 residues. This CDR3 is CASSLNRYTEAFF.

The chain carries TRBV5-1 and TRBJ2-7. CDR3 length equals 14 residues. Per germline, CDR1 SGHRS and CDR2 YFSETQ. The CDR3: CASSPIFGSYEQYF.

J is TRBJ2-5 and V is TRBV20-1; TCRdb gives TRBD1 as the D gene, but with no DNA this cannot be confirmed. The CDR3 contains 15 residues. CDR1 DFQATT and CDR2 SNEGSKA come from the germline V gene (reference sequence). CDR3 region: CSAQLTPGLQETQYF.

The chain carries TRBV27 and TRBJ2-5; no DNA is available, so the TRBD2 call from TCRdb remains unchecked. The CDR3 has 17 residues. In germline, CDR1 is MNHEY, CDR2 SMNVEV (reference sequence). The CDR3 sequence is CASSPMTNSRYQETQYF.

This chain connects TRBV27 to TRBJ1-2; TCRdb calls TRBD1, which cannot be checked without DNA. From germline, CDR1 is MNHEY and CDR2 SMNVEV (reference sequence). This CDR3 region has 16 residues. CDR3 amino acids: CASTSDLQGAKYGYTF.

V usage is TRBV12-3 or TRBV12-4 and J usage is TRBJ1-5; TCRdb proposes TRBD1, but this gene call is untestable without DNA. CDR3 length: 14 amino acids. CDR3 in amino acids: CASSLAQGVQPQHF.

J is TRBJ2-5 and V is TRBV20-1; TCRdb picks TRBD2, but there is no DNA to check that call. The CDR3 runs 15 residues. Germline lookup yields CDR1 DFQATT and CDR2 SNEGSKA (reference sequence). CDR3 in amino acids: CSAERTSGYQETQYF.

The chain employs TRBV19 and TRBJ2-7; TCRdb selects TRBD1, and the lack of DNA leaves this call unchecked. The germline gives CDR1 LNHDA, CDR2 SQIVND (reference sequence). The CDR3 length is 13 residues. CDR3 region: CASSMTAQTEQYF.

The chain uses TRBV11-3 and TRBJ2-1. CDR3 size: 11 residues. In germline, CDR1 is SGHNT, CDR2 YENEEA. This CDR3 reads CASSSEREQFF.

This rearrangement joins TRBV6-5 to TRBJ1-4. The CDR3 contains 12 residues. Per germline, CDR1 MNHEY and CDR2 SVGAGI. CDR3 residues: CASMGNDEKLFF.

The V call is TRBV2, the J call TRBJ1-5. The germline gives CDR1 SNHLY, CDR2 FYNNEI. The CDR3 sequence is 15 residues long. CDR3 in amino acids: CASSGRGPRNQPQHF. The whole variable domain, remainder taken from reference TRBV2 and TRBJ1-5, is EPEVTQTPSHQVTQMGQEVILRCVPISNHLYFYWYRQILGQKVEFLVSFYNNEISEKSEIFDDQFSVERPDGSNFTLKIRSTKLEDSAMYFCASSGRGPRNQPQHFGDGTRLSIL.

This chain joins TRBV20-1 and TRBJ1-5; as DNA is missing, the TRBD1 call by TCRdb cannot be tested. This CDR3 has 16 amino acids. Germline V CDR1 and CDR2: DFQATT, SNEGSKA (reference sequence). This CDR3 reads CSARDGRAVGNQPQHF.

The V call is TRBV7-2, the J call TRBJ2-5; TCRdb outputs TRBD1, but without DNA this stays unchecked. CDR1 is SGHTA, CDR2 FQGNSA, per germline. The CDR3 has 13 amino acids. CDR3 sequence: CASSLSGQGTQYF.

This chain links TRBV28 with TRBJ2-1; the TCRdb D gene call, TRBD1, has no DNA to confirm it. The germline V gene encodes CDR1 MDHEN and CDR2 SYDVKM. The CDR3 extends over 15 amino acids. CDR3 residues: CASSPARGAASEKFF.

The chain has TRBV18 and TRBJ1-4. The CDR3 runs to 15 residues. Per the germline V gene, CDR1 is KGHSH and CDR2 is LQKENI. This CDR3 is CASSPPRQVGEKLFF. The full variable domain, rest sourced from reference TRBV18 and TRBJ1-4, is NAGVMQNPRHLVRRRGQEARLRCSPMKGHSHVYWYRQLPEEGLKFMVYLQKENIIDESGMPKERFSAEFPKEGPSILRIQQVVRGDSAAYFCASSPPRQVGEKLFFGSGTQLSVL.

The J gene is TRBJ1-2, the V gene TRBV4-2. The CDR3 length is 15 residues. Germline values: CDR1 LGHNA, CDR2 YNFKEQ. CDR3 sequence reads: CASSFGRMGNYGYTF.

V and J are TRBV20-1 and TRBJ2-1; TCRdb designates TRBD2, a call that cannot be tested without DNA. The CDR3 is 18 amino acids. Germline assignment: CDR1 DFQATT and CDR2 SNEGSKA (reference sequence). CDR3 protein: CSASGTYAPGLAGGPGFF.

The chain uses TRBV12-3 or TRBV12-4 and TRBJ2-2; absent DNA, TCRdb's TRBD1 call cannot be checked. This CDR3 has 14 residues. The CDR3 loop reads CASTKQGASGELFF.

V is TRBV29-1 and J is TRBJ2-3. Germline-derived CDR1 and CDR2 are SQVTM and ANQGSEA. This CDR3 contains 11 residues. CDR3 amino acids: CSVAPTDTQYF.

The chain has TRBV18 and TRBJ1-4. There are 13 residues in the CDR3. From germline, CDR1 is KGHSH and CDR2 LQKENI. The CDR3 sequence is CASSPGVNEKLFF.

The chain uses TRBV5-4 and TRBJ2-1; TCRdb designates TRBD1, a call that cannot be tested without DNA. The CDR3 extends over 12 amino acids. Germline V gene lookup returns CDR1 SGHNT and CDR2 YYREEE (reference sequence). The CDR3: CASSRQYNEQFF.